A single sample gave rise to the 23 T cell receptor beta chains below, sequenced in a study of blood T cell repertoires in COVID-19. Sequenced by immunoSEQ multiplex PCR; TCRdb stores in-frame clones only, minus some. The table records tens of thousands of clones, about four fifths of them present only once. Sequenced sample: peripheral blood. The receptors stem from a human donor in a cohort sampled during active COVID-19.

The chain combines TRBV12-5 with TRBJ1-1; perhaps TRBD1 as D (5 bases). The CDR3 contains 18 residues. V was clipped by 0 bases and J by 0 bases, with 17 bases between them. CDR1 LGHNT and CDR2 FRNRAP come from the germline V gene. DNA for the CDR3: TGTGCTAGTGGTTTGGTAGGTTGGGCAGGGCCCATGAACACTGAAGCTTTCTTT. It is translated as CASGLVGWAGPMNTEAFF.

V and J are TRBV5-1 and TRBJ2-7; a weak D match, TRBD2 (6 bases). V was pared by 5 bases and J by 0 bases, with 12 bases between. The germline gives CDR1 SGHRS, CDR2 YFSETQ. CDR3 length equals 14 residues. Here the CDR3 reads CASRLHGSSYEQYF. The DNA of the CDR3 is TGCGCCAGCAGGCTCCACGGGAGCTCCTACGAGCAGTACTTC.

This chain links TRBV6-5 with TRBJ1-6, with D unresolved. With 8 bases removed from V and 6 bases from J, the gap between germline ends came to 11 bases. Germline values: CDR1 MNHEY, CDR2 SVGAGI. The CDR3 consists of 13 residues. CDR3 coding DNA: TGTGCCAGCGCGCGGGGTAGTAATTCACCCCTCCACTTT. Encoded protein: CASARGSNSPLHF.

V is TRBV20-1 and J is TRBJ2-1, with 10 bases that match TRBD2. This CDR3 contains 14 residues. Germline V gene lookup returns CDR1 DFQATT and CDR2 SNEGSKA (reference sequence). V dropped 3 bases and J dropped 9; count of bases not matched to a gene: 8. The DNA for the CDR3 is TGCAGTGCTAGTGCCAGCGGGGGGGCAGGTGAGCAGTTCTTC. As protein: CSASASGGAGEQFF.

This clone was observed a few times. The J gene is TRBJ1-6, the V gene TRBV19; D is unclear. The CDR3 spans 15 residues. With 3 bases removed from V and 4 bases from J, the gap between germline ends came to 10 bases. Per germline, CDR1 LNHDA and CDR2 SQIVND (reference sequence). CDR3 in amino acids: CASSIGDGYNSPLHF. The CDR3 nucleotides are TGTGCCAGTAGTATCGGAGACGGATATAATTCACCCCTCCACTTT. Full variable domain (remainder filled in from reference TRBV19 and TRBJ1-6): DGGITQSPKYLFRKEGQNVTLSCEQNLNHDAMYWYRQDPGQGLRLIYYSQIVNDFQKGDIAEGYSVSREKKESFPLTVTSAQKNPTAFYLCASSIGDGYNSPLHFGNGTRLTVT.

This chain joins TRBV10-3 and TRBJ2-5; 7 nucleotides line up with TRBD1. Germline assignment: CDR1 ENHRY and CDR2 SYGVKD. This CDR3 is built from 13 residues. V shed 11 bases, J shed 5 bases, and the junction held 11 bases outside the gene matches. The chain's CDR3 is CAVGEGALETQYF. The CDR3 DNA follows: TGTGCCGTCGGCGAGGGGGCGCTGGAGACCCAGTACTTC.

The rearrangement uses TRBV7-9 and TRBJ2-1; 7 bases agree with TRBD2. V gave up 5 bases and J gave up 9 bases; unmatched junction bases: 16. The CDR3 has 16 residues. CDR1 is SEHNR and CDR2 is FQNEAQ in the germline V gene (reference sequence). The CDR3 region has the DNA TGTGCCAGCAGCCCTCGGACTAGTCCCACGTTGGGTGAGCAGTTCTTC. Translating gives CASSPRTSPTLGEQFF.

This chain joins TRBV21-1 and TRBJ2-2; TRBD2 is the table's D call, not checked against the DNA. TRBV21-1 represents a pseudogene. CDR3 size: 18 residues. The CDR3 protein is CASSSTSGGAGGTGELFF. The CDR3 nucleotides read TGTGCCAGCAGCTCGACTAGCGGGGGGGCCGGGGGCACCGGGGAGCTGTTTTTT.

J is TRBJ2-3 and V is TRBV27; D possibly corresponds to TRBD1 (6 bases). This CDR3 region has 16 residues. Trimming cost V 9 bases and J 1 base, with 20 bases left between them. CDR1 and CDR2 (germline): MNHEY, SMNVEV (reference sequence). CDR3 bases: TGTGCCAGACTCATACATAGGGGGTACCGCACAGATACGCAGTATTTT. Protein product: CARLIHRGYRTDTQYF.

V gene TRBV6-6 combines with J gene TRBJ2-1; D is possibly TRBD2 (6 bases). The CDR3 spans 15 residues. The V gene lost 0 bases and the J gene lost 0 bases, with 6 bases spanning the gap. CDR1 and CDR2 (germline): MNHNY, SVGAGI (reference sequence). CDR3 protein: CASSYSTSSYNEQFF. The DNA of the CDR3 is TGTGCCAGCAGTTACTCGACTAGCTCCTACAATGAGCAGTTCTTC.

The rearrangement links TRBV5-1 to TRBJ2-1, with 8 bases fitting TRBD2. Germline V lookup: CDR1 SGHRS, CDR2 YFSETQ. The CDR3 is 17 amino acids. V dropped 0 bases and J dropped 9; count of bases not matched to a gene: 14. The CDR3 sequence: CASSLAGTGGPGTEQFF. CDR3 in DNA: TGCGCCAGCAGCTTGGCCGGGACGGGGGGGCCTGGCACTGAGCAGTTCTTC. The full variable domain, with the rest looked up from reference TRBV5-1 and TRBJ2-1, is KAGVTQTPRYLIKTRGQQVTLSCSPISGHRSVSWYQQTPGQGLQFLFEYFSETQRNKGNFPGRFSGRQFSNSRSEMNVSTLELGDSALYLCASSLAGTGGPGTEQFFGPGTRLTVL.

This chain connects TRBV12-5 to TRBJ1-2; maybe TRBD1 (5 bases). Looked up from germline, CDR1 is LGHNT and CDR2 is FRNRAP. V shed 5 bases and J shed 0 bases, with 28 bases lying between them. CDR3 length equals 20 residues. The CDR3, as DNA: TGTGCTAGTGGTCCTGGACGGCGGGGATTGCTACAGGCTCCTAACTATGGCTACACCTTC. It yields the protein CASGPGRRGLLQAPNYGYTF.

The V and J genes are TRBV14 and TRBJ2-1; tentatively, D is TRBD1 (5 bases). There are 13 residues in the CDR3. Trimming cost V 6 bases and J 4 bases, with 10 bases left between them. Germline CDR1 is SGHDN and CDR2 is FVKESK. Written as DNA, the CDR3 is TGTGCCAGCAGTCGCGACAGATACAATGAGCAGTTCTTC. Translating gives CASSRDRYNEQFF.

In this sample, this clone turned up a few times. This chain connects TRBV5-4 to TRBJ2-5, with 8 bases aligning to TRBD2. This CDR3 has 14 amino acids. After removal of 4 bases from V and 5 bases from J, the junction contained 7 bases not matched to a gene. In germline, CDR1 is SGHNT, CDR2 YYREEE (reference sequence). The CDR3 reads CASSRISGEETQYF. The CDR3 DNA is TGTGCCAGCAGCCGGATTAGCGGGGAGGAGACCCAGTACTTC.

Here the CDR3 DNA reads TGTGCCACCAGCCCCCACAGGGTTGAGAATTCACCCCTCCACTTT. Protein: CATSPHRVENSPLHF. The V gene is TRBV15, the J gene TRBJ1-6, with TRBD1 as a possible D gene (6 bases). The CDR3 has 15 amino acids. Germline CDR1 and CDR2: LNHNV and YYDKDF (reference sequence). V lost 5 bases, J lost 7 bases, and 15 bases lay in between. Looking up the rest from reference TRBV15 and TRBJ1-6 gives the full variable domain: DAMVIQNPRYQVTQFGKPVTLSCSQTLNHNVMYWYQQKSSQAPKLLFHYYDKDFNNEADTPDNFQSRRPNTSFCFLDIRSPGLGDTAMYLCATSPHRVENSPLHFGNGTRLTVT.

This chain uses TRBV6-5 with TRBJ2-7; weak D call: TRBD1 (6 bases). Trimming left V 8 bases short and J 2 bases short, with 13 bases between. The length of the CDR3 is 13 residues. Germline assignment: CDR1 MNHEY and CDR2 SVGAGI. CDR3 loop: CASCSGQTYEQYF. CDR3 coding DNA: TGTGCCAGCTGCTCGGGACAAACCTACGAGCAGTACTTC.

The genes are TRBV21-1 and TRBJ1-2. TRBV21-1 is a documented pseudogene. This CDR3 region has 14 residues. The CDR3 loop is CASTPIEENYGYTF. The CDR3 DNA reads TGTGCCAGCACCCCAATAGAGGAAAACTATGGCTACACCTTC.

The J gene is TRBJ1-2, the V gene TRBV28; weak D call: TRBD1 (5 bases). The length of the CDR3 is 13 residues. The germline V gene encodes CDR1 MDHEN and CDR2 SYDVKM. V lost 6 bases and J lost 4, with 12 bases in between. The chain's CDR3 is CASRPGNLYGYTF. DNA of the CDR3: TGTGCCAGCAGACCAGGGAATCTCTATGGCTACACCTTC.

DNA of the CDR3: TGTGCCAGCAGCTGGGGGGAAGGCTATGGCTACACCTTC. It codes for CASSWGEGYGYTF. V gene TRBV5-4 combines with J gene TRBJ1-2; TRBD1 might be the D (5 bases). Trimming shortened V by 3 bases and J by 4 bases, and 10 bases separated the two germline ends. Germline CDR1 SGHNT, CDR2 YYREEE (reference sequence). The CDR3 loop spans 13 amino acids.

The chain combines TRBV5-8 with TRBJ1-5; D is ambiguous. The germline V gene has CDR1 SGHTS and CDR2 YDEGEE. Deletions cut 3 bases from V and 4 bases from J, with 14 bases between. CDR3 length: 15 residues. CDR3 nucleotides: TGTGCCAGCAGCTCGCGGAGGGTGATAAATCAGCCCCAGCATTTT. This sequence encodes CASSSRRVINQPQHF.

V gene TRBV4-1 combines with J gene TRBJ1-1; TRBD1 aligns across 9 bases. J was trimmed by 5 bases and V by 0 bases; bases with no gene match: 4. In germline, CDR1 is MGHRA, CDR2 YSYEKL. The CDR3 has 15 residues. CDR3 sequence reads: CASSQDLDRGTEAFF. In DNA form, the CDR3 reads TGCGCCAGCAGCCAAGACCTCGACAGGGGGACTGAAGCTTTCTTT.

The rearrangement uses TRBV5-1 and TRBJ2-5; D is unclear. CDR3 length equals 13 residues. V lost 9 bases and J 0 bases, leaving 12 bases between the germline ends. Germline loops: CDR1 SGHRS, CDR2 YFSETQ. Written as DNA, the CDR3 is TGCGCCACTTCTGCCGGGTACCAAGAGACCCAGTACTTC. Its protein product is CATSAGYQETQYF. The full variable domain, its missing parts supplied by reference TRBV5-1 and TRBJ2-5, is KAGVTQTPRYLIKTRGQQVTLSCSPISGHRSVSWYQQTPGQGLQFLFEYFSETQRNKGNFPGRFSGRQFSNSRSEMNVSTLELGDSALYLCATSAGYQETQYFGPGTRLLVL.

V and J are TRBV7-2 and TRBJ1-2; maybe TRBD1 (6 bases). The CDR3 consists of 15 residues. Trimming took off 1 base at V and 4 bases at J, with 13 bases between the two ends. The germline V gene encodes CDR1 SGHTA and CDR2 FQGNSA. CDR3 region: CASSLDRATFYGYTF. CDR3 DNA sequence: TGTGCCAGCAGCTTAGACAGGGCCACATTCTATGGCTACACCTTC.